This T cell receptor beta chain was observed in a study of blood T cell repertoires in COVID-19. With V trimmed by 6 bases and J by 2 bases, 4 bases remained unmatched. Germline V gives CDR1 WSHSY, CDR2 SAAADI. The CDR3 loop spans 14 amino acids. The assay was immunoSEQ multiplex PCR, and TCRdb's table has in-frame clones only and misses some. The table shows some 260,000 clones, with 88% occurring only once. This TCR derives from a woman aged 30 to 39 with acute or convalescent COVID-19. The rearrangement joins TRBV10-2 to TRBJ2-3; TRBD2 matches at 8 bases. Material: peripheral blood. CDR3 bases: TGCGCCAGCAGACGAGGACTAGCCACAGATACGCAGTATTTT. Residues: CASRRGLATDTQYF.